Following are 23 T cell receptor beta chains from one sample sequenced in a study of blood T cell repertoires in COVID-19. The protocol was immunoSEQ multiplex PCR, while the TCRdb copy is restricted to in-frame clones and leaves out a portion. The sample shows 35,000 to 50,000 clones, about 90% of them seen only once. Sequencing input: peripheral blood. The receptors shown here come from a woman in her twenties or thirties in a cohort sampled during active COVID-19.

The V gene is TRBV6-5, the J gene TRBJ1-3; D gene uncertain. This CDR3 comprises 14 residues. V shed 7 bases and J shed 4 bases, with 14 bases lying between them. Germline CDR1 and CDR2: MNHEY and SVGAGI. CDR3 sequence (DNA): TGTGCCAGCAATCGAGCCCGGGGAGGAAACACCATATATTTT. It yields the protein CASNRARGGNTIYF.

The rearrangement joins TRBV6-6 to TRBJ2-4; D possibly corresponds to TRBD1 (6 bases). V was shortened by 4 bases and J by 13 bases, with 11 bases between the two germline ends. The CDR3 covers 11 residues. In germline, CDR1 is MNHNY, CDR2 SVGAGI (reference sequence). The CDR3: CASSLMDSQYF. CDR3 sequence (DNA): TGTGCCAGCAGTTTGATGGACAGCCAGTACTTC.

The V gene is TRBV5-6, the J gene TRBJ2-3, with D perhaps matching TRBD2 (6 bases). The CDR3 contains 18 residues. V was cut by 0 bases and J by 1 base, with 18 bases left in between. The germline CDR1 and CDR2 sequences are SGHDT and YYEEEE. Here the CDR3 reads CASSLALDPGLRTDTQYF. The CDR3, as DNA: TGTGCCAGCAGCTTGGCCCTTGACCCGGGACTCCGCACAGATACGCAGTATTTT.

The V gene is TRBV28, the J gene TRBJ1-1, with D uncertain. The CDR3 totals 17 residues. The germline gives CDR1 MDHEN, CDR2 SYDVKM. Trimming removed 2 bases at V and 1 base at J, with 17 bases between. The CDR3 spells CASSLTQNLNRNTEAFF. The DNA of the CDR3 is TGTGCCAGCAGTTTAACCCAAAATCTTAATAGGAACACTGAAGCTTTCTTT.

This chain joins TRBV11-2 and TRBJ2-1; TRBD1 agrees at 8 bases. With V trimmed by 4 bases and J by 5 bases, 10 bases remained unmatched. The germline V gene has CDR1 SGHAT and CDR2 FQNNGV. CDR3 length equals 16 residues. The CDR3 sequence: CASSSWGDRKDNEQFF. The DNA of the CDR3 is TGTGCCAGCAGCTCCTGGGGGGACAGGAAGGACAATGAGCAGTTCTTC.

This clone has only one observation. The gene calls are TRBV6-4 and TRBJ1-1, with TRBD1 matching 7 bases. Germline values: CDR1 MRHNA, CDR2 SNTAGT. V shed 3 bases, J shed 5 bases, and the junction held 3 bases outside the gene matches. CDR3 length: 13 residues. The CDR3 sequence is CASSEGRGTEAFF. CDR3 coding DNA: TGTGCCAGCAGTGAGGGCAGGGGGACTGAAGCTTTCTTT.

The rearrangement uses TRBV9 and TRBJ2-2, with D tentatively TRBD2 (6 bases). The germline CDR1 and CDR2 sequences are SGDLS and YYNGEE. Trimming removed 0 bases at V and 1 base at J, with 10 bases between. The CDR3 spans 16 residues. The CDR3 loop is CASSVESGVNTGELFF. In DNA, the CDR3 is TGTGCCAGCAGCGTAGAGTCGGGAGTGAACACCGGGGAGCTGTTTTTT. The full variable domain, in which reference TRBV9 and TRBJ2-2 provide the parts outside the CDR3, is DSGVTQTPKHLITATGQRVTLRCSPRSGDLSVYWYQQSLDQGLQFLIQYYNGEERAKGNILERFSAQQFPDLHSELNLSSLELGDSALYFCASSVESGVNTGELFFGEGSRLTVL.

CDR3 sequence reads: CASSLGQGEIYGYTF. CDR3 DNA: TGCGCCAGCAGCTTGGGACAGGGAGAAATCTATGGCTACACCTTC. The chain recombines TRBV5-1 with TRBJ1-2, with 7 bases lining up with TRBD1. The CDR3 runs to 15 residues. J gave up 4 bases and V 0 bases, and 6 bases lay outside the gene matches. Looked up from germline, CDR1 is SGHRS and CDR2 is YFSETQ.

The chain carries TRBV14 and TRBJ1-3; D uncertain. Between the trimmed V and J ends, which lost 4 bases and 4 bases, there was a span of 11 bases. From germline, CDR1 is SGHDN and CDR2 FVKESK. CDR3 length: 14 amino acids. CDR3: CASSPGRSGNTIYF. Here the CDR3 DNA reads TGTGCCAGCAGCCCCGGCAGGTCAGGAAACACCATATATTTT.

V gene TRBV3-1 (or the pseudogene TRBV3-2) combines with J gene TRBJ2-1, with TRBD2 matching 8 bases. There are 15 residues in the CDR3. Trimming at V came to 5 bases and at J to 3 bases, leaving 6 bases not matched to a gene. Per the germline V gene, CDR1 is LGHDT and CDR2 is YNNKEL (reference sequence). For the CDR3, the DNA is TGTGCCAGCAGCTTGGCGGGAGGTATCTACAATGAGCAGTTCTTC. This encodes CASSLAGGIYNEQFF.

This clone was recorded once. CDR3 sequence: CASSLSASGYNEQFF. Here the CDR3 DNA reads TGCGCCAGCAGCTTGTCGGCTAGCGGGTACAATGAGCAGTTCTTC. J is TRBJ2-1 and V is TRBV5-1, with TRBD2 matching 8 bases. This CDR3 is 15 amino acids long. V dropped 1 base and J dropped 4; count of bases not matched to a gene: 4. Germline V gives CDR1 SGHRS, CDR2 YFSETQ.

The chain recombines TRBV7-8 with TRBJ1-4; 7 positions agree with TRBD1. This CDR3 comprises 16 residues. CDR1 is SGHVS and CDR2 is FQNEAQ in the germline V gene. The trim removed 1 base at V and 2 bases at J, leaving 4 bases unmatched. The CDR3 loop is CASSLELTGTNEKLFF. CDR3 nucleotides: TGTGCCAGCAGCTTAGAGTTGACAGGGACTAATGAAAAACTGTTTTTT.

The J gene is TRBJ1-2, the V gene TRBV21-1; the D call of TRBD1 is as the table states it, not checked on the DNA. TRBV21-1 is classified as a pseudogene. The CDR3 loop spans 17 amino acids. CDR3 amino acids: CASSKRLGTPTNYGYTF. DNA for the CDR3: TGTGCCAGCAGCAAACGGTTGGGGACACCTACTAACTATGGCTACACCTTC.

The sample holds one count of this clone. The chain's CDR3 is CASSEARGQGQPQHF. CDR3 in DNA: TGTGCCAGCAGTGAAGCGAGGGGGCAGGGCCAGCCCCAGCATTTT. The rearrangement uses TRBV6-1 and TRBJ1-5; TRBD1 agrees at 7 bases. Germline V gene lookup returns CDR1 MNHNS and CDR2 SASEGT. CDR3 length: 15 amino acids. V lost 0 bases and J lost 7; bases outside the gene matches: 6.

V is TRBV11-3 and J is TRBJ2-1; 7 positions match TRBD2. Germline V gene lookup returns CDR1 SGHNT and CDR2 YENEEA. V lost 2 bases to trimming and J lost 0 bases; unmatched junction nucleotides: 7. The CDR3 extends over 17 amino acids. CDR3 region: CASSLHGGGSSYNEQFF. CDR3 in DNA: TGTGCCAGCAGCTTACATGGTGGCGGGAGCTCCTACAATGAGCAGTTCTTC.

This clone was observed a few times. This sequence joins TRBV7-9 and TRBJ1-5, with D maybe TRBD1 (6 bases). The CDR3 is made up of 15 amino acids. The V gene lost 1 base and the J gene lost 5 bases, with 12 bases spanning the gap. In germline, CDR1 is SEHNR, CDR2 FQNEAQ (reference sequence). The CDR3 bases are TGTGCCAGCAGCTTAGGGCTGGGGGCGGATCAGCCCCAGCATTTT. Amino acid sequence: CASSLGLGADQPQHF.

The table lists this clone with a count of one. The V gene is TRBV4-1, the J gene TRBJ2-6; D may be TRBD1 (5 bases). The CDR3 sequence is 15 residues long. Trimming pared 4 bases from V and 2 bases from J, leaving 9 bases between. Germline lookup yields CDR1 MGHRA and CDR2 YSYEKL. The DNA of the CDR3 is TGCGCCAGCAGCCCCCCAGGGACTGGGGCCAACGTCCTGACTTTC. Protein: CASSPPGTGANVLTF.

The J gene is TRBJ2-7, the V gene TRBV28; unclear D gene. The CDR3 length is 14 residues. V lost 3 bases and J lost 1, with 10 bases in between. Germline V gives CDR1 MDHEN, CDR2 SYDVKM. DNA of the CDR3: TGTGCCAGCAGTTTCGCAGGCAGATCCTACGAGCAGTACTTC. Its protein product is CASSFAGRSYEQYF.

This CDR3 is CAWMPLTGVNSPLHF. CDR3 sequence (DNA): TGTGCCTGGATGCCCCTAACAGGGGTTAATTCACCCCTCCACTTT. This chain joins TRBV30 and TRBJ1-6; 7 nucleotides align to TRBD1. Germline lookup yields CDR1 GTSNPN and CDR2 SVGIG (reference sequence). J lost 6 bases, V lost 4 bases, and 9 bases had no gene match. The CDR3 sequence is 15 residues long.

This clone was observed a single time. The chain has TRBV6-5 and TRBJ2-3; 8 positions match TRBD1. Trimming at V came to 0 bases and at J to 3 bases, leaving 5 bases not matched to a gene. The germline CDR1 and CDR2 sequences are MNHEY and SVGAGI. The CDR3 has 16 amino acids. Here the CDR3 DNA reads TGTGCCAGCAGTTACTCTAGGACAGGGTTGACAGATACGCAGTATTTT. Its translation: CASSYSRTGLTDTQYF.

The chain recombines TRBV6-1 with TRBJ2-7; the match to TRBD1 covers 9 bases. In germline, CDR1 is MNHNS, CDR2 SASEGT. V gave up 3 bases and J gave up 3 bases; unmatched junction bases: 9. The CDR3 runs 16 residues. The CDR3 spells CASSDRTGEGVYEQYF. The CDR3 nucleotides are TGTGCCAGCAGTGACCGGACAGGGGAAGGAGTCTACGAGCAGTACTTC.

The rearrangement links TRBV28 to TRBJ1-2, with 10 bases identical to TRBD1. Looked up from germline, CDR1 is MDHEN and CDR2 is SYDVKM. V trimming: 8 bases; J trimming: 3 bases; junction bases outside the gene matches: 9. There are 15 residues in the CDR3. CDR3 protein: CASFSIGTGDYGYTF. The CDR3 DNA sequence: TGTGCCAGCTTCAGTATCGGGACAGGGGACTATGGCTACACCTTC.

V gene TRBV9 combines with J gene TRBJ2-7; D is perhaps TRBD2 (7 bases). Trimming shortened V by 7 bases and J by 2 bases, and 19 bases separated the two germline ends. This CDR3 is 15 amino acids long. Germline CDR1 SGDLS, CDR2 YYNGEE. CDR3 nucleotides: TGTGCCAGCGCCAGGGGCGGGAGCTTGACCTACGAGCAGTACTTC. It is translated as CASARGGSLTYEQYF.